The 28 T cell receptor beta chains in this list originate from one sample, sequenced in a study of cytomegalovirus exposure and HLA in healthy donors (dated by TCRdb to about 2017). The library was produced with the immunoSEQ multiplex PCR assay. A mixture of 60 forward primers for TCR Vbeta segments and 13 reverse primers for TCR Jbeta segments was used in the multiplex PCR. Held by TCRdb, this immuneACCESS table contains in-frame sequences only and omits some clones. Under half of the omission traces to an unresolved V gene where checked; the cause of the rest is unknown. The sample includes roughly 130,000 clones, with roughly 80% observed a single time. The ten largest clones take up 2.1% of the sample. Sequencing used PBMCs. These receptors came from a man in his thirties or forties in good health and CMV-seronegative.

The chain employs TRBV7-8 and TRBJ1-2; 9 bases agree with TRBD1. The trim removed 5 bases at V and 6 bases at J, leaving 10 bases unmatched. The V gene's germline CDR1 is SGHVS and CDR2 FQNEAQ. This CDR3 region has 15 residues. In DNA form, the CDR3 reads TGTGCCAGCAGCGCCATCCGGGACAGGGTAAATGGCTACACCTTC. This codes for CASSAIRDRVNGYTF.

The rearrangement links TRBV28 to TRBJ2-7; possible D gene TRBD1, 6 bases. The CDR3 sequence is 14 residues long. Trimming removed 2 bases from V and 6 bases from J, with 14 bases in between. Per the germline V gene, CDR1 is MDHEN and CDR2 is SYDVKM. This CDR3 reads CASSLTLEGGEQYF. The CDR3 nucleotides read TGTGCCAGCAGTTTAACCCTGGAAGGGGGCGAGCAGTACTTC.

The V and J genes are TRBV7-9 and TRBJ2-3; possibly TRBD1 for D (5 bases). Germline-derived CDR1 and CDR2 are SEHNR and FQNEAQ (reference sequence). The germline V and J ends were trimmed by 5 bases and 0 bases, with 15 bases remaining between them. The CDR3 covers 16 residues. This CDR3 is CASSPTVDSSTDTQYF. The CDR3 nucleotides read TGTGCCAGCAGCCCGACAGTTGACTCTAGCACAGATACGCAGTATTTT.

This chain uses TRBV19 with TRBJ1-2; 7 positions agree with TRBD1. The trim removed 5 bases at V and 0 bases at J, leaving 9 bases unmatched. This CDR3 is built from 16 residues. CDR1 LNHDA and CDR2 SQIVND come from the germline V gene (reference sequence). CDR3 in DNA: TGTGCCAGTAGTTCCGGGACAGTGAGCACTAACTATGGCTACACCTTC. It is translated as CASSSGTVSTNYGYTF. Variable domain in full (rest from reference TRBV19 and TRBJ1-2): DGGITQSPKYLFRKEGQNVTLSCEQNLNHDAMYWYRQDPGQGLRLIYYSQIVNDFQKGDIAEGYSVSREKKESFPLTVTSAQKNPTAFYLCASSSGTVSTNYGYTFGSGTRLTVV.

This clone was seen a few times. The chain links TRBV6-4 to TRBJ2-5, with TRBD1 matching over 8 bases. The CDR3 length is 16 residues. The germline V gene encodes CDR1 MRHNA and CDR2 SNTAGT. The V gene end was trimmed by 2 bases and the J gene end by 3 bases; junction bases not matched to a gene: 8. The CDR3 is CASSDRRRDRKETQYF. DNA of the CDR3: TGTGCCAGCAGTGACCGCCGTCGGGACAGGAAAGAGACCCAGTACTTC.

The V gene is TRBV27, the J gene TRBJ2-3; TRBD1 aligns across 9 bases. CDR3 length: 17 residues. With V trimmed by 9 bases and J by 4 bases, 17 bases remained unmatched. The germline CDR1 and CDR2 sequences are MNHEY and SMNVEV (reference sequence). CDR3 amino acids: CASTGGAGRYGSDTQYF. The CDR3, as DNA: TGTGCCAGTACAGGGGGCGCTGGGAGGTACGGGTCAGATACGCAGTATTTT.

The chain carries TRBV23-1 and TRBJ1-2, with no clear D. TRBV23-1 is flagged as an ORF with uncertain function. V dropped 2 bases and J dropped 8 bases, with 15 bases sitting between them. The CDR3 runs to 14 residues. The CDR3 region has the DNA TGCGCCAGCAGTCAAGACTCTTCAAGAAGGGGCTACACCTTC. Translation gives CASSQDSSRRGYTF.

This chain connects TRBV5-1 to TRBJ2-1, with 8 bases identical to TRBD2. V shed 3 bases and J 7 bases; nucleotides not matched to a gene: 9. Germline CDR1 SGHRS, CDR2 YFSETQ. This CDR3 contains 15 residues. CDR3 in amino acids: CASSWGAGGGNEQFF. The DNA for the CDR3 is TGCGCCAGCAGCTGGGGCGCGGGAGGTGGGAATGAGCAGTTCTTC.

The gene calls are TRBV28 and TRBJ2-3, with TRBD2 matching 8 bases. From germline, CDR1 is MDHEN and CDR2 SYDVKM. The trim removed 8 bases at V and 1 base at J, leaving 8 bases unmatched. The CDR3 loop spans 15 amino acids. Here the CDR3 reads CASSNTAGGTDTQYF. DNA of the CDR3: TGTGCCAGCTCCAACACAGCGGGGGGCACAGATACGCAGTATTTT.

This rearrangement joins TRBV2 to TRBJ1-5; D is perhaps TRBD1 (6 bases). In germline, CDR1 is SNHLY, CDR2 FYNNEI. CDR3 length: 13 amino acids. V lost 2 bases and J lost 11, with 13 bases in between. CDR3 bases: TGTGCCAGCAGTGAAACCCGACAGGCAGCCCAGCATTTT. Its translation is CASSETRQAAQHF.

This chain joins TRBV6-6 and TRBJ2-2; tentative D call: TRBD1 (5 bases). The CDR3 covers 14 residues. V dropped 8 bases and J dropped 7 bases, with 17 bases sitting between them. CDR1 MNHNY and CDR2 SVGAGI come from the germline V gene (reference sequence). CDR3 residues: CASDRLTGFGELFF. CDR3 in DNA: TGTGCCAGCGACCGACTCACAGGTTTCGGGGAGCTGTTTTTT.

This clone was detected a few times. The chain combines TRBV6-5 with TRBJ1-2; tentative D call: TRBD1 (6 bases). Per germline, CDR1 MNHEY and CDR2 SVGAGI. Trimming took off 0 bases at V and 7 bases at J, with 9 bases between the two ends. This CDR3 contains 13 residues. The CDR3 spells CASSYSGGLGYTF. The DNA for the CDR3 is TGTGCCAGCAGTTACTCGGGGGGGCTTGGCTACACCTTC.

This clone occurred a few times. J is TRBJ2-1 and V is TRBV25-1, with 7 bases that match TRBD1. The trim removed 3 bases at V and 5 bases at J, leaving 1 base unmatched. The CDR3 totals 13 residues. Per germline, CDR1 MGHDK and CDR2 SYGVNS. The CDR3 reads CASSDGQDNEQFF. The CDR3 DNA follows: TGTGCCAGCAGTGATGGACAGGACAATGAGCAGTTCTTC.

This chain joins TRBV10-3 and TRBJ2-7; 7 bases are shared with TRBD1. CDR1 is ENHRY and CDR2 is SYGVKD in the germline V gene. After removal of 8 bases from V and 2 bases from J, the junction contained 6 bases not matched to a gene. This CDR3 has 13 amino acids. The CDR3 loop reads CAIAQGPAYEQYF. CDR3 nucleotides: TGTGCCATCGCACAGGGGCCAGCCTACGAGCAGTACTTC.

The chain employs TRBV5-5 and TRBJ2-1, with no clear D. Deletions cut 1 base from V and 1 base from J, with 9 bases between. Germline V gives CDR1 SGHKS, CDR2 YYEKEE (reference sequence). The CDR3 covers 15 residues. CDR3 in DNA: TGTGCCAGCAGCTTGTTCGCAGATTCCTACAATGAGCAGTTCTTC. Protein product: CASSLFADSYNEQFF.

V usage is TRBV11-2 and J usage is TRBJ2-7; 8 nucleotides line up with TRBD1. V lost 5 bases and J lost 0; bases outside the gene matches: 0. In germline, CDR1 is SGHAT, CDR2 FQNNGV. The CDR3 length is 13 residues. The CDR3 loop reads CASSTGGSYEQYF. In DNA form, the CDR3 reads TGTGCCAGCAGCACAGGGGGCTCCTACGAGCAGTACTTC.

The rearrangement uses TRBV29-1 and TRBJ2-7; 8 nucleotides line up with TRBD1. CDR1 is SQVTM and CDR2 is ANQGSEA in the germline V gene. CDR3 length: 14 residues. Trimming removed 7 bases from V and 4 bases from J; junction bases left unmatched: 12. The CDR3 region is CSAEGGQGVYEQYF. The CDR3 region has the DNA TGCAGCGCGGAGGGAGGACAGGGAGTTTACGAGCAGTACTTC.

The chain uses TRBV5-1 and TRBJ1-1; TRBD1 is a possible D gene (6 bases). The CDR3 totals 14 residues. The V end lost 2 bases, the J end lost 1 base, and 9 bases lay between the germline ends. Germline CDR1 SGHRS, CDR2 YFSETQ. The CDR3 nucleotides are TGCGCCAGCAGCTTCAAGGGACAGAACACTGAAGCTTTCTTT. Amino acids: CASSFKGQNTEAFF. Combining the CDR3 with reference TRBV5-1 and TRBJ1-1 gives the whole variable domain KAGVTQTPRYLIKTRGQQVTLSCSPISGHRSVSWYQQTPGQGLQFLFEYFSETQRNKGNFPGRFSGRQFSNSRSEMNVSTLELGDSALYLCASSFKGQNTEAFFGQGTRLTVV.

The chain employs TRBV6-1 and TRBJ2-7; D is unresolved. This CDR3 spans 22 amino acids. Looked up from germline, CDR1 is MNHNS and CDR2 is SASEGT. The V and J ends lost 2 bases and 0 bases respectively, with 32 bases between them. CDR3 sequence reads: CASSEFFYSSPALSGSSYEQYF. In DNA form, the CDR3 reads TGTGCCAGCAGTGAATTTTTCTATTCATCCCCCGCTTTGAGTGGTAGCTCCTACGAGCAGTACTTC.

This clone was recorded only once. The chain employs TRBV5-8 and TRBJ1-5; D is undetermined. The germline V gene encodes CDR1 SGHTS and CDR2 YDEGEE. The CDR3 covers 17 residues. The V and J ends lost 0 bases and 0 bases respectively, with 13 bases between them. CDR3 residues: CASSLDHSTYSNQPQHF. CDR3 DNA sequence: TGTGCCAGCAGCTTGGATCACAGCACTTATAGCAATCAGCCCCAGCATTTT.

The chain combines TRBV5-1 with TRBJ2-7; 7 nucleotides agree with TRBD1. J was trimmed by 5 bases and V by 3 bases; bases with no gene match: 11. This CDR3 spans 15 amino acids. The germline CDR1 and CDR2 sequences are SGHRS and YFSETQ. The CDR3, as DNA: TGCGCCAGCAGCTCCCGGACAGGCGCCGAGGACGAGCAGTACTTC. It specifies CASSSRTGAEDEQYF.

CDR3 in amino acids: CASSLRDRETQYF. CDR3 DNA: TGTGCCAGCAGCTTGAGAGACAGGGAGACCCAGTACTTC. The genes are TRBV5-5 and TRBJ2-5; D perhaps matches TRBD1 (6 bases). Trimming shortened V by 1 base and J by 5 bases, and 9 bases separated the two germline ends. This CDR3 comprises 13 residues. Germline V gene data show CDR1 as SGHKS and CDR2 as YYEKEE (reference sequence). The complete variable domain, with remaining parts taken from reference TRBV5-5 and TRBJ2-5, reads DAGVTQSPTHLIKTRGQQVTLRCSPISGHKSVSWYQQVLGQGPQFIFQYYEKEERGRGNFPDRFSARQFPNYSSELNVNALLLGDSALYLCASSLRDRETQYFGPGTRLLVL.

The CDR3 DNA follows: TGTGCCAGCACCTCACCGGGACAGGGTCTCGACGAGCAGTACTTC. It translates to CASTSPGQGLDEQYF. This chain links TRBV28 with TRBJ2-7; 9 positions match TRBD1. Trimming took 7 bases from V and 5 from J; bases not matched to a gene: 12. CDR3 length: 15 amino acids. Germline loops: CDR1 MDHEN, CDR2 SYDVKM.

The gene calls are TRBV19 and TRBJ1-1; D is possibly TRBD1 (5 bases). The CDR3 runs 13 residues. Germline CDR1 reads LNHDA; CDR2 reads SQIVND (reference sequence). V shed 1 base and J shed 8 bases, with 11 bases lying between them. The CDR3: CASSIVRDGEAFF. DNA for the CDR3: TGTGCCAGTAGTATAGTCAGGGATGGGGAAGCTTTCTTT.

The chain has TRBV5-6 and TRBJ2-7, with a weak D call TRBD1 (5 bases). Per germline, CDR1 SGHDT and CDR2 YYEEEE. The CDR3 loop spans 13 amino acids. The V end was cut by 0 bases, the J end by 3 bases, with 7 bases between. CDR3 in amino acids: CASSLVQDYEQYF. In nucleotides, the CDR3 is TGTGCCAGCAGCTTGGTACAGGACTACGAGCAGTACTTC.

The chain has TRBV2 and TRBJ2-7; D perhaps matches TRBD2 (7 bases). Germline values: CDR1 SNHLY, CDR2 FYNNEI. The V end was cut by 3 bases, the J end by 3 bases, with 12 bases between. The CDR3 sequence is 14 residues long. The CDR3 spells CASSDRGAVYEQYF. CDR3 bases: TGTGCCAGCAGTGATCGGGGGGCTGTCTACGAGCAGTACTTC.

This clone was seen a few times. The chain employs TRBV14 and TRBJ1-3; D is possibly TRBD1 (6 bases). The CDR3 sequence is 15 residues long. The ends were cut back, 4 bases at V and 2 bases at J, with 12 bases in the middle. From germline, CDR1 is SGHDN and CDR2 FVKESK. CDR3 in amino acids: CASSLVRTAGNTIYF. The CDR3 DNA follows: TGTGCCAGCAGCCTAGTTCGGACAGCTGGAAACACCATATATTTT.

The rearrangement links TRBV5-4 to TRBJ1-1, with a possible D match to TRBD1 (5 bases). The CDR3 loop spans 15 amino acids. V dropped 0 bases and J dropped 1 base, with 10 bases sitting between them. CDR1 is SGHNT, CDR2 YYREEE, per germline (reference sequence). The CDR3 region is CASSLVSGPNTEAFF. In nucleotides, the CDR3 is TGTGCCAGCAGCTTGGTCTCAGGGCCGAACACTGAAGCTTTCTTT.